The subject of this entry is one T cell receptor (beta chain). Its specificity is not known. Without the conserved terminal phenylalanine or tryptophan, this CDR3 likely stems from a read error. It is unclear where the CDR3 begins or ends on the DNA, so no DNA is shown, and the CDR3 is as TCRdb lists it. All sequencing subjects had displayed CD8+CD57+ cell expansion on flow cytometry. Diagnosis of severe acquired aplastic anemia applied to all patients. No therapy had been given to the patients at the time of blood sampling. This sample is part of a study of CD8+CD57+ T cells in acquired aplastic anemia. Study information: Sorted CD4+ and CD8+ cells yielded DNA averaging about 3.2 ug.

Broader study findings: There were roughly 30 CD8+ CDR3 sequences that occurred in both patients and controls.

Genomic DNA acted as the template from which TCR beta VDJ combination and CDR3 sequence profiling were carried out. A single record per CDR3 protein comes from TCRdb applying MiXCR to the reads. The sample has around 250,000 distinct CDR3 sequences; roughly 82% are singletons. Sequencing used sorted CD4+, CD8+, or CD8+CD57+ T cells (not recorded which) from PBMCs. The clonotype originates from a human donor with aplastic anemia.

CDR3 sequence: CASRGGGELFY. The chain uses TRBV7-4 and TRBJ2-2; the DNA was not used to check the table's D call, TRBD2. Germline V gives CDR1 SGHVT, CDR2 SQSDAQ. The CDR3 is 11 amino acids long, termini counted.